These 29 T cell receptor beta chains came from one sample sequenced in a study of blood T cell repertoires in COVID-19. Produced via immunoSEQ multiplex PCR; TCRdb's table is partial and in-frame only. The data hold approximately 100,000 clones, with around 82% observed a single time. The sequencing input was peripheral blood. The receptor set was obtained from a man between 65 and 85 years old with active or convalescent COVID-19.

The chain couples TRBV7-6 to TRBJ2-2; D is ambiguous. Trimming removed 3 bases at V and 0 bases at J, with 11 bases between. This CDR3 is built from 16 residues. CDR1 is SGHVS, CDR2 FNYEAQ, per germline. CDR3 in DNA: TGTGCCAGCAGCTTGGATCAGGCAGCGAACACCGGGGAGCTGTTTTTT. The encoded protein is CASSLDQAANTGELFF.

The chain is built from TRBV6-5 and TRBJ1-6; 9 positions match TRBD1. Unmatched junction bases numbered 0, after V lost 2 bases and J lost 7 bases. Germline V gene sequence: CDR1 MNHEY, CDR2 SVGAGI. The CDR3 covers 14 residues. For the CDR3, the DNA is TGTGCCAGCAGTTACGGACAGGGGAATTCACCCCTCCACTTT. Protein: CASSYGQGNSPLHF.

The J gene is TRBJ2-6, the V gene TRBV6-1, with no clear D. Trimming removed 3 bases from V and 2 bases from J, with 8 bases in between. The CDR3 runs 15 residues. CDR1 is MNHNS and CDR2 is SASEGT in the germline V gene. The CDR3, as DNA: TGTGCCAGCAGTGAGGGCCTCACTGGGGCCAACGTCCTGACTTTC. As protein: CASSEGLTGANVLTF.

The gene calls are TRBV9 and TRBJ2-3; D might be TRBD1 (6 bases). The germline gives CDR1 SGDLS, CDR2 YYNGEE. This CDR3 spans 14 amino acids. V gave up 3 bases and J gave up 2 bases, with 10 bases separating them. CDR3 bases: TGTGCCAGCAGCGCGGGACACCACACAGATACGCAGTATTTT. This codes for CASSAGHHTDTQYF. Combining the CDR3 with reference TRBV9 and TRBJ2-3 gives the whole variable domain DSGVTQTPKHLITATGQRVTLRCSPRSGDLSVYWYQQSLDQGLQFLIQYYNGEERAKGNILERFSAQQFPDLHSELNLSSLELGDSALYFCASSAGHHTDTQYFGPGTRLTVL.

In DNA form, the CDR3 reads TGTGCTAGTGGTTTGACCCGAACGGGACAGGGTAACACCGGGGAGCTGTTTTTT. Residues: CASGLTRTGQGNTGELFF. The J gene is TRBJ2-2, the V gene TRBV12-5; 9 nucleotides match TRBD1. V dropped 2 bases and J dropped 2; count of bases not matched to a gene: 9. Germline V gene lookup returns CDR1 LGHNT and CDR2 FRNRAP. The CDR3 runs 18 residues.

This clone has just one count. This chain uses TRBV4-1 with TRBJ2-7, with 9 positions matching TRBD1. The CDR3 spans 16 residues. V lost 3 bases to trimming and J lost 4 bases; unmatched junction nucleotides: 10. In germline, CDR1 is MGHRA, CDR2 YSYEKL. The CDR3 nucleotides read TGCGCCAGCAGCCATCCCGGCGGGACAGGGTCTTACGAGCAGTACTTC. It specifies CASSHPGGTGSYEQYF.

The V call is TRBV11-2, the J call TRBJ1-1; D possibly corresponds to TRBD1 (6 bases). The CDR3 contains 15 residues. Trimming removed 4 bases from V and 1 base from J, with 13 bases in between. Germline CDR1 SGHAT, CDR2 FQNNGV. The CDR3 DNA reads TGTGCCAGCAGCTCAACAGGGTTGGGGAACACTGAAGCTTTCTTT. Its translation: CASSSTGLGNTEAFF.

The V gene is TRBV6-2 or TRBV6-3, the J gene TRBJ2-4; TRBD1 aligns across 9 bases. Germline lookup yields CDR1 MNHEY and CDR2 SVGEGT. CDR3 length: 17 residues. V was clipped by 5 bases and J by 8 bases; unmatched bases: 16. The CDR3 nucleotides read TGTGCCAGCAGTCCGTTAGGGCTTGGACAGGGGAAGGACATTCAGTACTTC. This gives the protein CASSPLGLGQGKDIQYF.

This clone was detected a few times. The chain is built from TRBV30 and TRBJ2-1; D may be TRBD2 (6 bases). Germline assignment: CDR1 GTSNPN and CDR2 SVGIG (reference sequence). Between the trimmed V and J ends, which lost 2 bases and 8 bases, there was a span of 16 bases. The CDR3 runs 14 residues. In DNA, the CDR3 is TGTGCCTGGAGTACCGGGGGTGGTTTCGATGAGCAGTTCTTC. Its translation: CAWSTGGGFDEQFF.

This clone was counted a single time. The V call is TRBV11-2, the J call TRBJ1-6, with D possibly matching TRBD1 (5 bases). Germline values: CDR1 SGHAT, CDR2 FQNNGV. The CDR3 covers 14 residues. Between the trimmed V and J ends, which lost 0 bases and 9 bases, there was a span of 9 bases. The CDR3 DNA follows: TGTGCCAGCAGCTTAGACGACAGTCGTTCACCCCTCCACTTT. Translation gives CASSLDDSRSPLHF.

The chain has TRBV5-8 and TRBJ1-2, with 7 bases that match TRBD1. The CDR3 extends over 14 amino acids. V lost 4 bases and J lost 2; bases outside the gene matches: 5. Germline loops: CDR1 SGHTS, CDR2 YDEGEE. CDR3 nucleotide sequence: TGTGCCAGCAGCGGGACAGCGCAAAACTATGGCTACACCTTC. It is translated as CASSGTAQNYGYTF.

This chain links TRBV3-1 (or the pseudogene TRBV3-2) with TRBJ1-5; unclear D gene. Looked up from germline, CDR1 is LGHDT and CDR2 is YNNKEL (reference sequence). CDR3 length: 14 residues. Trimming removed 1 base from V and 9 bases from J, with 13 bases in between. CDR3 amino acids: CASSQGAGYRPQHF. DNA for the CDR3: TGTGCCAGCAGCCAAGGGGCCGGCTACCGGCCCCAGCATTTT.

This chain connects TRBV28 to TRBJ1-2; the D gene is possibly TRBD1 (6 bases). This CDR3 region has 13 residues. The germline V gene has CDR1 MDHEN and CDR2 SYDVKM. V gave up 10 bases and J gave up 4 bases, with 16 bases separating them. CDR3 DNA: TGTGCCACCTCGGACAGTTATATCTATGGCTACACCTTC. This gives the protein CATSDSYIYGYTF.

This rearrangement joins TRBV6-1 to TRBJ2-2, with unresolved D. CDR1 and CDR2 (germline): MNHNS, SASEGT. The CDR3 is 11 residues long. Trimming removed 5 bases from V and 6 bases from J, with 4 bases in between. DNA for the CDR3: TGTGCCAGCAGTTCGGCCGGGGAGCTGTTTTTT. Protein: CASSSAGELFF.

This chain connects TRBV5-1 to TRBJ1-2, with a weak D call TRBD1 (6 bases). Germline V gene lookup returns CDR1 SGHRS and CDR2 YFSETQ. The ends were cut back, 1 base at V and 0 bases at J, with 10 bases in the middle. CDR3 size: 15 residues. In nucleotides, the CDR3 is TGCGCCAGCAGCTTGTTAGGGGACACTAACTATGGCTACACCTTC. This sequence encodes CASSLLGDTNYGYTF.

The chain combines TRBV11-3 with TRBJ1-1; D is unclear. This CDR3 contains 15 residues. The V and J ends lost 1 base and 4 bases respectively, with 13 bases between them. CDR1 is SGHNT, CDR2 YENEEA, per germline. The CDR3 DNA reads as TGTGCCAGCAGCTTAGGGGGAGGAGTCGTCACTGAAGCTTTCTTT. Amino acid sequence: CASSLGGGVVTEAFF.

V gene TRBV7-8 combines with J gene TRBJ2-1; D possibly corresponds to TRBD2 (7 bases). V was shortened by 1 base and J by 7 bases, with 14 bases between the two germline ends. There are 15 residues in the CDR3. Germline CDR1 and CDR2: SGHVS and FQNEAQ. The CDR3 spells CASSLGRGAANEQFF. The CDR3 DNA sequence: TGTGCCAGCAGCTTAGGTCGGGGGGCCGCTAATGAGCAGTTCTTC. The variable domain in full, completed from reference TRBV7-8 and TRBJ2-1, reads GAGVSQSPRYKVAKRGQDVALRCDPISGHVSLFWYQQALGQGPEFLTYFQNEAQLDKSGLPSDRFFAERPEGSVSTLKIQRTQQEDSAVYLCASSLGRGAANEQFFGPGTRLTVL.

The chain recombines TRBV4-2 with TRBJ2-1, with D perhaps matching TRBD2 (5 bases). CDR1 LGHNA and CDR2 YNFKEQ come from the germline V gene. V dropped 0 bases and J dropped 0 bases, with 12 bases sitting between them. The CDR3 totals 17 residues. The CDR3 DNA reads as TGTGCCAGCAGCCAAGATCCGGGCGGGTTCTCCTACAATGAGCAGTTCTTC. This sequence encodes CASSQDPGGFSYNEQFF.

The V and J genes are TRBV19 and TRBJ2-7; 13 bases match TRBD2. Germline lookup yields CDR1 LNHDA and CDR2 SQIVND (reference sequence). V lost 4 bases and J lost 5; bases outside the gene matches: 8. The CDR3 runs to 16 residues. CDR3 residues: CASSTTSGGPQHEQYF. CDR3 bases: TGTGCCAGTAGTACGACTAGCGGGGGGCCTCAGCACGAGCAGTACTTC.

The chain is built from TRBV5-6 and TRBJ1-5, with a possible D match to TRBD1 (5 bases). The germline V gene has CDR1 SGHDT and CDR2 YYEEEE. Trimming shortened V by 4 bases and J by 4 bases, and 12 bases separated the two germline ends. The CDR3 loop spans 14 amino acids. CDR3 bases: TGTGCCAGCAGCGTTGGACAAGCGAATCAGCCCCAGCATTTT. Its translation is CASSVGQANQPQHF.

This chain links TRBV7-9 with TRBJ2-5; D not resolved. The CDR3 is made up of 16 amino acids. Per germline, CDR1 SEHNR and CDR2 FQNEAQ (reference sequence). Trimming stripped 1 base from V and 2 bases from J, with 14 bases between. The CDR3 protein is CASSLGLGSMQETQYF. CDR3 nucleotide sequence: TGTGCCAGCAGCTTAGGTTTGGGCAGCATGCAAGAGACCCAGTACTTC. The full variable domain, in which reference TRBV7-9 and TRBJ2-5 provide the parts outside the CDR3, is DTGVSQNPRHKITKRGQNVTFRCDPISEHNRLYWYRQTLGQGPEFLTYFQNEAQLEKSRLLSDRFSAERPKGSFSTLEIQRTEQGDSAMYLCASSLGLGSMQETQYFGPGTRLLVL.

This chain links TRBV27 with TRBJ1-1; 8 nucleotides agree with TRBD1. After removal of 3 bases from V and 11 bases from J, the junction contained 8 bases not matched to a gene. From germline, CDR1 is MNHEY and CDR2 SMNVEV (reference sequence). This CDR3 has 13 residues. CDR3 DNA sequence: TGTGCCAGCAGTTTGACCCGGACAGGGCGGGCTTTCTTT. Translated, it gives CASSLTRTGRAFF.

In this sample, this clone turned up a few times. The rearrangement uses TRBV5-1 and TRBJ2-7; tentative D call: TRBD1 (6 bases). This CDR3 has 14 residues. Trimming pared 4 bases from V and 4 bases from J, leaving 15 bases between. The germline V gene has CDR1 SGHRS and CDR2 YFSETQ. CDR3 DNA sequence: TGCGCCAGCAGCCCCCCGGGACAAGTATACGAGCAGTACTTC. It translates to CASSPPGQVYEQYF.

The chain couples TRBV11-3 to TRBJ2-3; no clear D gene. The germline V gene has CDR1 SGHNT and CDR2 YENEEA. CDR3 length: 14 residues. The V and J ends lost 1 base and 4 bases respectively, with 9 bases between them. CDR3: CASSLGLFADTQYF. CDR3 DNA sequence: TGTGCCAGCAGCTTAGGTCTGTTTGCAGATACGCAGTATTTT.

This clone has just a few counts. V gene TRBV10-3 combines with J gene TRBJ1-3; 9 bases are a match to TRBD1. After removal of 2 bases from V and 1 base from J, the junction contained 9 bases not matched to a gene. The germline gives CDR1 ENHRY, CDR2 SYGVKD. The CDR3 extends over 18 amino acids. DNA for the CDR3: TGTGCCATCAGTGAGCTTGGGACAGGGACGACTTCTGGAAACACCATATATTTT. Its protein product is CAISELGTGTTSGNTIYF.

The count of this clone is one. The CDR3 coding sequence is TGTGCCAGCAATCCGGGACTACACACAGATACGCAGTATTTT. Protein: CASNPGLHTDTQYF. The rearrangement joins TRBV27 to TRBJ2-3; 7 positions match TRBD2. This CDR3 comprises 14 residues. CDR1 and CDR2 (germline): MNHEY, SMNVEV (reference sequence). The J segment lost 2 bases and the V segment lost 7 bases, leaving 6 bases of the junction unmatched.

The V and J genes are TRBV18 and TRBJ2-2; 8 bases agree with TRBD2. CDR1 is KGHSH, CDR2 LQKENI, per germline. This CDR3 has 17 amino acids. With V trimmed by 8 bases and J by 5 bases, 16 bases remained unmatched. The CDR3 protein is CASRPPTGGGRTGELFF. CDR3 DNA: TGTGCCAGCCGGCCCCCGACGGGGGGGGGACGAACCGGGGAGCTGTTTTTT.

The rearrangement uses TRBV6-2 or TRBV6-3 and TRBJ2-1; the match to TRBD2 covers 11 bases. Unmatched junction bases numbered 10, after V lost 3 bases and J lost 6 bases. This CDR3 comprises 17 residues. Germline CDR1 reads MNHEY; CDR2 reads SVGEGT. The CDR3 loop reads CASSYRSGLAGGNEQFF. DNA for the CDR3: TGTGCCAGCAGTTATAGGAGCGGGCTAGCGGGGGGCAATGAGCAGTTCTTC.

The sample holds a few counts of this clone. DNA for the CDR3: TGTGCCAGCAGCGGCGGGGACAGTTCCTTTTACAATGAGCAGTTCTTC. Protein product: CASSGGDSSFYNEQFF. This chain links TRBV5-5 with TRBJ2-1, with D possibly matching TRBD1 (7 bases). Trimming left V 4 bases short and J 4 bases short, with 18 bases between. This CDR3 has 16 residues. Germline loops: CDR1 SGHKS, CDR2 YYEKEE (reference sequence).